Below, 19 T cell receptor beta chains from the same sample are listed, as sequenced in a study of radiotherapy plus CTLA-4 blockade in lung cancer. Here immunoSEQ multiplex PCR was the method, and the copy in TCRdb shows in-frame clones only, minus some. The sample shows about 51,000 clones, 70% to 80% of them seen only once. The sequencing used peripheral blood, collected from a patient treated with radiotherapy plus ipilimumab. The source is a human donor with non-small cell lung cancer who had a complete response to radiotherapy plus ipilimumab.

The CDR3 coding sequence is TGTGCCACCAGCAGAGCTCAGGGTCCCTACGAGCAGTACGTC. The encoded protein is CATSRAQGPYEQYV. The V gene is TRBV15, the J gene TRBJ2-7; D is perhaps TRBD1 (5 bases). The V gene's germline CDR1 is LNHNV and CDR2 YYDKDF (reference sequence). The CDR3 length is 14 residues. The V end was cut by 1 base, the J end by 2 bases, with 9 bases between.

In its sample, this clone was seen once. Here the CDR3 reads CASSQELGPRAQHF. The DNA of the CDR3 is TGCGCCAGCAGCCAAGAATTGGGGCCCCGGGCCCAGCATTTT. V gene TRBV4-3 combines with J gene TRBJ1-5; D is perhaps TRBD1 (5 bases). Per germline, CDR1 LGHNA and CDR2 YSLEER. V was shortened by 0 bases and J by 11 bases, with 14 bases between the two germline ends. This CDR3 comprises 14 residues.

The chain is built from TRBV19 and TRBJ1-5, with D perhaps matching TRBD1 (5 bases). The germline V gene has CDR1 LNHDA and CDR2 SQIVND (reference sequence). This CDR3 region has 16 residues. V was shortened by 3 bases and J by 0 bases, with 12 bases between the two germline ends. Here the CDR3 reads CASSISTVYSNQPQHF. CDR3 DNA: TGTGCCAGTAGTATTTCGACAGTCTATAGCAATCAGCCCCAGCATTTT.

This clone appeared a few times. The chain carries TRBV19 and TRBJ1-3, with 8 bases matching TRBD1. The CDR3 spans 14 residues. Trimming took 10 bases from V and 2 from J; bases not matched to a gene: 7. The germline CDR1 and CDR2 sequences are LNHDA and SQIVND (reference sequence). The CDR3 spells CATGGGVTGNTIYF. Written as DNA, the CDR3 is TGTGCCACAGGGGGCGGGGTTACTGGAAACACCATATATTTT.

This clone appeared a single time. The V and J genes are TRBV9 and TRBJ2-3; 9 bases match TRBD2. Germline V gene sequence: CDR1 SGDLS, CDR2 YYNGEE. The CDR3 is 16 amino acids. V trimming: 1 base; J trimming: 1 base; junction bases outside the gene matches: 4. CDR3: CASSVSSSGGTDTQYF. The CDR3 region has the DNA TGTGCCAGCAGCGTATCTTCTAGCGGGGGCACAGATACGCAGTATTTT.

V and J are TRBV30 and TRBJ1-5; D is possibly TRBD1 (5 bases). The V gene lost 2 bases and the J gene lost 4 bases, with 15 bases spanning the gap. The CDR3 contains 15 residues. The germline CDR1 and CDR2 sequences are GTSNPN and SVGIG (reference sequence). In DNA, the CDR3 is TGTGCCTGGAGTCATATAGGGGCGACTAATCAGCCCCAGCATTTT. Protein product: CAWSHIGATNQPQHF.

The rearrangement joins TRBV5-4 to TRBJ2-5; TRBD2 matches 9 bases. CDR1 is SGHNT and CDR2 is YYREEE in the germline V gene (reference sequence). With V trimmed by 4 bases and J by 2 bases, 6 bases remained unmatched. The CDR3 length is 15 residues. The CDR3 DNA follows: TGTGCCAGCAGCGTGACTAGCGGTATGCAAGAGACCCAGTACTTC. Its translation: CASSVTSGMQETQYF.

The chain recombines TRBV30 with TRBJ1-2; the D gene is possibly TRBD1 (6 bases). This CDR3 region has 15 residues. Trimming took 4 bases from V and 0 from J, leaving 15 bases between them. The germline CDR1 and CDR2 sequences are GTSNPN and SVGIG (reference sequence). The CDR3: CAWTPGQYSNYGYTF. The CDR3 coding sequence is TGTGCCTGGACTCCGGGACAATATTCTAACTATGGCTACACCTTC.

The CDR3 protein is CASSQGNSGYTDTQYF. CDR3 coding DNA: TGCGCCAGCAGCCAAGGAAACAGCGGGTACACAGATACGCAGTATTTT. The chain combines TRBV4-3 with TRBJ2-3; D is perhaps TRBD2 (6 bases). CDR1 and CDR2 (germline): LGHNA, YSLEER. The CDR3 is made up of 16 amino acids. The V and J ends lost 1 base and 2 bases respectively, with 13 bases between them.

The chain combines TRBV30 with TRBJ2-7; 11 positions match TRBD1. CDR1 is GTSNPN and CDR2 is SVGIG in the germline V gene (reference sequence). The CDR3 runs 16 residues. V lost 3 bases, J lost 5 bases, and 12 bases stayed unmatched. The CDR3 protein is CAWSPLVPGQGDEQYF. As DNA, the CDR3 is TGTGCCTGGAGCCCCCTAGTTCCGGGACAGGGGGACGAGCAGTACTTC.

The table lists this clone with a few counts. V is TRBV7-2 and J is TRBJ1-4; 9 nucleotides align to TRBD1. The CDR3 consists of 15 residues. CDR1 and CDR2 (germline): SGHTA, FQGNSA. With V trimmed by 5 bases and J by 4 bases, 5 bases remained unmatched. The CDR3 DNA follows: TGTGCCAGCAGCGTGACAGGGGGGCTTAATGAAAAACTGTTTTTT. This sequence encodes CASSVTGGLNEKLFF. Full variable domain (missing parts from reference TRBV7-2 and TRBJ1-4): GAGVSQSPSNKVTEKGKDVELRCDPISGHTALYWYRQSLGQGLEFLIYFQGNSAPDKSGLPSDRFSAERTGGSVSTLTIQRTQQEDSAVYLCASSVTGGLNEKLFFGSGTQLSVL.

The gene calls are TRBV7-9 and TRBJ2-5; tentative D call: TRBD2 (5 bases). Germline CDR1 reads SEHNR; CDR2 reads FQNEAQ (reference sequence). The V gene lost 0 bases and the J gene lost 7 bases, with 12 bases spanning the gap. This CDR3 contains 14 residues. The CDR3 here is CASSLAAVPGTQYF. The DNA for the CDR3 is TGTGCCAGCAGCTTAGCAGCGGTCCCCGGGACCCAGTACTTC.

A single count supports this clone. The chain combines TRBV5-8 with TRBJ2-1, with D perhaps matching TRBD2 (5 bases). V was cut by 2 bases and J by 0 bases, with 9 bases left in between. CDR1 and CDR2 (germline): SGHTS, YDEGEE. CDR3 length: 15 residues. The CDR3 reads CASSFGIFSYNEQFF. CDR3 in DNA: TGTGCCAGCAGCTTCGGGATCTTCTCCTACAATGAGCAGTTCTTC.

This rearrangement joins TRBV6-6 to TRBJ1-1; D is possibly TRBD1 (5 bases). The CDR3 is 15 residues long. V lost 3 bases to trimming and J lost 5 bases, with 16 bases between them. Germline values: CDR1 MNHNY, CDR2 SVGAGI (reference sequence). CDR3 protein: CASSYGRAGRTEAFF. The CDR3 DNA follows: TGTGCCAGCAGTTATGGCAGGGCTGGTAGGACTGAAGCTTTCTTT.

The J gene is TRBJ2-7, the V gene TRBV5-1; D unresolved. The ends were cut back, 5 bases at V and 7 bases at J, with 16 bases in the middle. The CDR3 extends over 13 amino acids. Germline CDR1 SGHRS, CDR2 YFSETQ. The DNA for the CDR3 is TGCGCCAGCAGGCTAGACCCCTCCGGGGAGCAGTACTTC. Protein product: CASRLDPSGEQYF.

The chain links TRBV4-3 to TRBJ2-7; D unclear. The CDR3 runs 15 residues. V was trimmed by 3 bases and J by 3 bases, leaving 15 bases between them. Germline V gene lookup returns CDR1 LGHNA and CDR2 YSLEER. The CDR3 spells CASSHFRGTLYEQYF. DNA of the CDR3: TGCGCCAGCAGCCACTTTCGAGGAACCCTCTACGAGCAGTACTTC.

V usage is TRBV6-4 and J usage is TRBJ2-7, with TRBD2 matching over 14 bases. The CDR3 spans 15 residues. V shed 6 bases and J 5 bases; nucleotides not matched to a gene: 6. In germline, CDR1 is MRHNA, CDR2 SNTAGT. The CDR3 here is CASRPGLAGDNEQYV. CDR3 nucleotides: TGTGCCAGCAGACCGGGACTAGCGGGAGACAACGAGCAGTACGTC.

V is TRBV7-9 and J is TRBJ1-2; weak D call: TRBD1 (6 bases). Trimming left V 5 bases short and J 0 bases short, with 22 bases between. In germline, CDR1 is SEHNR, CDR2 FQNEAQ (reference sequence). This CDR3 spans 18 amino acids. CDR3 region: CASSGSTGTTEPNYGYTF. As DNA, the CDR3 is TGTGCCAGCAGCGGAAGCACAGGGACAACGGAACCTAACTATGGCTACACCTTC. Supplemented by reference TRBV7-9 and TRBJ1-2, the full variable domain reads DTGVSQNPRHKITKRGQNVTFRCDPISEHNRLYWYRQTLGQGPEFLTYFQNEAQLEKSRLLSDRFSAERPKGSFSTLEIQRTEQGDSAMYLCASSGSTGTTEPNYGYTFGSGTRLTVV.

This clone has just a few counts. The CDR3 nucleotides are TGTGCCAGCGGGACAGGGTACGAGCAGTACTTC. It yields the protein CASGTGYEQYF. The J gene is TRBJ2-7, the V gene TRBV11-3; TRBD1 agrees at 9 bases. The germline gives CDR1 SGHNT, CDR2 YENEEA. The CDR3 loop spans 11 amino acids. V shed 8 bases and J 4 bases; nucleotides not matched to a gene: 0.